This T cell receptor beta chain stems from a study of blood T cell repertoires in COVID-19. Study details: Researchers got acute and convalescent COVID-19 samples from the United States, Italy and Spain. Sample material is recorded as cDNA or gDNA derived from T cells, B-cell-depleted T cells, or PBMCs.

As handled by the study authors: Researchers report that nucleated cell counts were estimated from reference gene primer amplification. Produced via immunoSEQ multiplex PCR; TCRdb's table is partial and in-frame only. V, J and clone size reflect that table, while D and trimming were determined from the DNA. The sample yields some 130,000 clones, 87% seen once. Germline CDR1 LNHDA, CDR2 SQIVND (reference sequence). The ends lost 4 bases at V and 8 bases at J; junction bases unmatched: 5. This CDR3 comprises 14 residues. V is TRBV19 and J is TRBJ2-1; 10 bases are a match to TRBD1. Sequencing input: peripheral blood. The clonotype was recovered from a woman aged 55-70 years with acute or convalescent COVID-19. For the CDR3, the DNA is TGTGCCAGTAGTAAAGACAGGGGGCGGTATGAGCAGTTCTTC. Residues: CASSKDRGRYEQFF.